The 2 T cell receptor beta chains in this list originate from one sample, sequenced in a study of PD-1 blockade in classical Hodgkin lymphoma. Assay used: immunoSEQ multiplex PCR; TCRdb lists only in-frame clones, some missing. Seen here are more than 55,000 clones, roughly 91% observed once, and the top ten hold 5.4%. Each patient relapsed following autologous stem cell transplantation, and prior brentuximab vedotin exposure differed. Specimen: peripheral blood mononuclear cells (PBMCs), collected before the second cycle of nivolumab. The receptors derive from a human donor with classical Hodgkin lymphoma.

This clone has just a few counts. The rearrangement joins TRBV5-1 to TRBJ2-5; tentatively, D is TRBD1 or TRBD2 (5 bases each). This CDR3 contains 13 residues. Germline CDR1 and CDR2: SGHRS and YFSETQ. V gave up 4 bases and J gave up 5 bases, with 12 bases separating them. The CDR3 coding sequence is TGCGCCAGCAGCGCCGGGACGTCGGAGACCCAGTACTTC. It translates to CASSAGTSETQYF.

V and J are TRBV11-2 and TRBJ1-6; possible D gene TRBD1, 5 bases. Trimming stripped 1 base from V and 8 bases from J, with 12 bases between. This CDR3 is built from 15 residues. Germline CDR1 reads SGHAT; CDR2 reads FQNNGV. CDR3 nucleotides: TGTGCCAGCAGCTTAGGGGGGGGGTCCCATTCACCCCTCCACTTT. This gives the protein CASSLGGGSHSPLHF.